The rows below give T cell receptor beta chains drawn from one sample of a study of T cell responses to AZD1222 COVID-19 vaccine. Assay used: immunoSEQ multiplex PCR; TCRdb lists only in-frame clones, some missing. The repertoire includes around 130,000 clones, around 94% of them detected once, and over 6.5% sits in the top ten. Sequencing was performed on peripheral blood, taken on day 0 of AZD1222 vaccination. Source of these receptors: an adult in good health. Each CDR3 is given with its conserved first and last residue. Each record gives: V gene, D gene, CDR3 protein. The D gene is left open where the match is weak.

TRBV15 . CATSIALAGGYTF
TRBV24-1 TRBD2 CATSTTSPGGGQFF
TRBV30 . CAWSVALLGTDTQYF
TRBV7-9 TRBD1 CASSFRKNPRDRNYNEQFF
TRBV9 TRBD2 CASSASSSGRIAGEQYF
TRBV5-6 TRBD2 CASSSQGGGVYEQYF
TRBV5-6 . CASSLLQGVGEKLFF
TRBV15 . CATSRGQPLNTEAFF
TRBV5-5 TRBD1 CASSTLDREERYTF
TRBV7-2 . CASSLHRSSNQPQHF
TRBV5-4 . CASRTLDGNTEAFF
TRBV7-2 . CASSLVGGKGTDTQYF
TRBV7-3 . CASSLGPDQPQHF
TRBV19 . CASSIDDSLNTEAFF
TRBV30 TRBD1 CAWSSGTGNTGELFF
TRBV7-9 . CASSLRGDQETQYF
TRBV19 . CASSSRGSNTGELFF
TRBV2 . CASSYTFRGELFF
TRBV11-2 . CASSLLGRSNTEAFF
TRBV11-2 . CASSSRQKGGEQFF
TRBV9 TRBD2 CASSVVAGVPSEQFF
TRBV6-4 . CASSPGLHNEQFF
TRBV6-5 TRBD2 CASSTSGGRGETQYF
TRBV29-1 TRBD2 CSVEPSGQQETQYF
TRBV19 . CASSITFPATNEKLFF
TRBV4-1 TRBD1 CASSNPRGGSSYEQYF
TRBV5-6 . CASGKWGANTGELFF
TRBV5-1 . CASSLDRMNTEAFF
TRBV27 . CASSLFLGAGQPQHF
TRBV4-3 . CASSQDTGAGGYTF
TRBV6-1 . CASSEDGPQASMNTEAFF
TRBV27 TRBD1 CASSLLGQANTEAFF
TRBV19 TRBD1 CASTLDGTVGYGYTF
TRBV29-1 . CSIRSTGIDGYTF
TRBV27 . CASSLSAWGGRGTDTQYF
TRBV12-3/TRBV12-4 . CASSYRRNSPLHF
TRBV13 TRBD1 CASSPSQGASGNTIYF